Below, 26 T cell receptor beta chains from the same sample are listed, as sequenced in a study of technical replicates of blood from several donors. Here immunoSEQ multiplex PCR was the method, and the copy in TCRdb shows in-frame clones only, minus some. The sample lists just under 100,000 clones; about 96% were seen once. The specimen sequenced was T cells isolated from PBMCs. Source of these receptors: a human donor in good health.

The chain couples TRBV5-4 to TRBJ2-1; 7 positions agree with TRBD2. J was trimmed by 7 bases and V by 3 bases; bases with no gene match: 10. The CDR3 has 15 residues. Germline loops: CDR1 SGHNT, CDR2 YYREEE (reference sequence). The CDR3 DNA is TGTGCCAGCAGCTCCGTCCCGGGAGCGGGAAATGAGCAGTTCTTC. This sequence encodes CASSSVPGAGNEQFF.

This chain connects TRBV5-4 to TRBJ1-5; 7 bases are shared with TRBD1. This CDR3 comprises 14 residues. The V and J ends lost 5 bases and 2 bases, in that order; junction bases with no gene match: 4. The V gene's germline CDR1 is SGHNT and CDR2 YYREEE (reference sequence). For the CDR3, the DNA is TGTGCCAGCAGTGCTGGGACAGGCAATCAGCCCCAGCATTTT. It specifies CASSAGTGNQPQHF.

V is TRBV19 and J is TRBJ2-7; 7 bases match TRBD1. The CDR3 covers 15 residues. Germline-derived CDR1 and CDR2 are LNHDA and SQIVND (reference sequence). The ends lost 3 bases at V and 6 bases at J; junction bases unmatched: 11. CDR3 amino acids: CASSIGDRVGAEQYF. For the CDR3, the DNA is TGTGCCAGTAGTATTGGAGACAGGGTCGGAGCCGAGCAGTACTTC. The whole variable domain, filled in from reference TRBV19 and TRBJ2-7, reads DGGITQSPKYLFRKEGQNVTLSCEQNLNHDAMYWYRQDPGQGLRLIYYSQIVNDFQKGDIAEGYSVSREKKESFPLTVTSAQKNPTAFYLCASSIGDRVGAEQYFGPGTRLTVT.

The genes are TRBV5-1 and TRBJ1-2, with D possibly being TRBD1 (5 bases). With 0 bases removed from V and 4 bases from J, the gap between germline ends came to 16 bases. The length of the CDR3 is 16 residues. Germline V gives CDR1 SGHRS, CDR2 YFSETQ. Written as DNA, the CDR3 is TGCGCCAGCAGCTTGGCCACCCAGGGTTTGGTCTATGGCTACACCTTC. It codes for CASSLATQGLVYGYTF. Looking up the rest from reference TRBV5-1 and TRBJ1-2 gives the full variable domain: KAGVTQTPRYLIKTRGQQVTLSCSPISGHRSVSWYQQTPGQGLQFLFEYFSETQRNKGNFPGRFSGRQFSNSRSEMNVSTLELGDSALYLCASSLATQGLVYGYTFGSGTRLTVV.

The chain recombines TRBV5-1 with TRBJ2-7; 7 bases are shared with TRBD2. The V gene end was trimmed by 4 bases and the J gene end by 4 bases; junction bases not matched to a gene: 2. CDR1 and CDR2 (germline): SGHRS, YFSETQ. The CDR3 is 12 amino acids. This chain's CDR3 is CASSGGGYEQYF. The CDR3 bases are TGCGCCAGCAGCGGCGGGGGATACGAGCAGTACTTC.

The chain joins TRBV28 to TRBJ1-4; 11 bases map to TRBD1. V gave up 3 bases and J gave up 8 bases; unmatched junction bases: 2. This CDR3 is 14 amino acids long. Per germline, CDR1 MDHEN and CDR2 SYDVKM. In DNA form, the CDR3 reads TGTGCCAGCAGTTTGGACAGGGGGCGAGAAAAACTGTTTTTT. Translated, it gives CASSLDRGREKLFF.

The chain combines TRBV28 with TRBJ2-7, with TRBD2 identical over 14 bases. The germline V gene encodes CDR1 MDHEN and CDR2 SYDVKM. V shed 4 bases and J 2 bases; nucleotides not matched to a gene: 4. The CDR3 has 16 residues. CDR3 residues: CASSSGLAGGAYEQYF. The DNA for the CDR3 is TGTGCCAGCAGTTCCGGACTAGCGGGAGGAGCCTACGAGCAGTACTTC. Complete variable domain (other parts from reference TRBV28 and TRBJ2-7): DVKVTQSSRYLVKRTGEKVFLECVQDMDHENMFWYRQDPGLGLRLIYFSYDVKMKEKGDIPEGYSVSREKKERFSLILESASTNQTSMYLCASSSGLAGGAYEQYFGPGTRLTVT.

The gene calls are TRBV5-6 and TRBJ2-4; D not resolved. CDR3 size: 14 residues. The V end was cut by 4 bases, the J end by 6 bases, with 14 bases between. Looked up from germline, CDR1 is SGHDT and CDR2 is YYEEEE. CDR3 sequence reads: CASSNDLGRNIQYF. The CDR3 nucleotides read TGTGCCAGCAGCAACGATTTGGGCAGAAACATTCAGTACTTC.

The chain is built from TRBV6-5 and TRBJ2-7; D is possibly TRBD2 (5 bases). The CDR3 covers 15 residues. Germline CDR1 is MNHEY and CDR2 is SVGAGI. The germline V and J ends were trimmed by 0 bases and 5 bases, with 14 bases remaining between them. The CDR3 bases are TGTGCCAGCAGTTACTCGCGAAGGGCCGGGGACGAGCAGTACTTC. This translates into CASSYSRRAGDEQYF.

The rearrangement uses TRBV19 and TRBJ1-1; tentative D call: TRBD1 (5 bases). V gave up 5 bases and J gave up 4 bases, with 14 bases separating them. Germline V lookup: CDR1 LNHDA, CDR2 SQIVND (reference sequence). The CDR3 length is 14 residues. The CDR3 bases are TGTGCCAGTAGTTCACCGGTAAGGGGCACTGAAGCTTTCTTT. It yields the protein CASSSPVRGTEAFF.

Regarding this clone: Other DNA sequences from this sample encode an identical CDR3 as well. The V gene is TRBV19, the J gene TRBJ2-5, with a possible D match to TRBD1 (6 bases). Trimming took 4 bases from V and 0 from J, leaving 6 bases between them. This CDR3 is 13 amino acids long. CDR1 is LNHDA and CDR2 is SQIVND in the germline V gene (reference sequence). This CDR3 is CASSRTDQETQYF. CDR3 nucleotide sequence: TGTGCCAGTAGTAGGACAGACCAAGAGACCCAGTACTTC.

V and J are TRBV19 and TRBJ1-1, with D possibly TRBD1 on 5 matching bases. The CDR3 is 13 amino acids. Germline V gives CDR1 LNHDA, CDR2 SQIVND (reference sequence). The ends were cut back, 3 bases at V and 8 bases at J, with 13 bases in the middle. CDR3 residues: CASSIRPGMEAFF. DNA of the CDR3: TGTGCCAGTAGTATCCGTCCAGGGATGGAAGCTTTCTTT.

The rearrangement joins TRBV27 to TRBJ2-5; D not resolved. Germline lookup yields CDR1 MNHEY and CDR2 SMNVEV (reference sequence). V lost 2 bases and J lost 3, with 7 bases in between. The CDR3 sequence is 13 residues long. CDR3 coding DNA: TGTGCCAGCAGTTTACAGAAGAAAGAGACCCAGTACTTC. This gives the protein CASSLQKKETQYF.

This clone appeared once. J is TRBJ1-2 and V is TRBV11-2; 9 bases fit TRBD1. The CDR3 loop spans 13 amino acids. Looked up from germline, CDR1 is SGHAT and CDR2 is FQNNGV. Losses at the gene ends were 6 bases for V and 8 bases for J; bases not matched to a gene: 7. The CDR3 spells CASRQTGGMGYTF. As DNA, the CDR3 is TGTGCCAGCAGACAAACAGGGGGCATGGGCTACACCTTC.

V usage is TRBV21-1 and J usage is TRBJ2-7; the D segment call TRBD1 is taken from the table without a DNA check. TRBV21-1 has pseudogene status. The CDR3 runs 14 residues. In nucleotides, the CDR3 is TGTGCCAGCTCCAGGGTGGGCCCCTCCTTCGAGCAGTACTTC. This translates into CASSRVGPSFEQYF.

The chain links TRBV7-8 to TRBJ2-2, with 7 positions matching TRBD2. CDR3 length: 16 residues. CDR1 and CDR2 from the germline V gene are SGHVS and FQNEAQ. V was pared by 5 bases and J by 6 bases, with 12 bases of the junction left unmatched. This CDR3 is CASSPSNSRGAGELFF. CDR3 bases: TGTGCCAGCAGCCCGTCTAACTCTCGGGGGGCCGGGGAGCTGTTTTTT.

The chain combines TRBV4-1 with TRBJ1-5; the match to TRBD1 covers 10 bases. Germline-derived CDR1 and CDR2 are MGHRA and YSYEKL. Trimming removed 4 bases from V and 4 bases from J; junction bases left unmatched: 4. This CDR3 has 15 amino acids. The CDR3 sequence is CASSPDRGRNQPQHF. The CDR3 DNA sequence: TGCGCCAGCAGCCCGGACAGGGGGAGGAATCAGCCCCAGCATTTT.

This chain connects TRBV13 to TRBJ2-4; TRBD1 matches at 9 bases. Germline assignment: CDR1 PRHDT and CDR2 FYEKMQ (reference sequence). V was pared by 3 bases and J by 7 bases, with 10 bases of the junction left unmatched. CDR3 length equals 16 residues. CDR3: CASSFETGTGRNIQYF. CDR3 in DNA: TGTGCCAGCAGCTTTGAAACCGGGACAGGGAGGAACATTCAGTACTTC.

The chain couples TRBV14 to TRBJ1-4; no clear D. Trimming stripped 0 bases from V and 4 bases from J, with 15 bases between. Germline V gene sequence: CDR1 SGHDN, CDR2 FVKESK. The CDR3 loop spans 17 amino acids. In DNA form, the CDR3 reads TGTGCCAGCAGCCAAGATCTGGGAGGTGGTATTAATGAAAAACTGTTTTTT. Its translation: CASSQDLGGGINEKLFF.

The chain uses TRBV19 and TRBJ1-4; D is possibly TRBD1 (6 bases). Looked up from germline, CDR1 is LNHDA and CDR2 is SQIVND (reference sequence). Trimming cost V 3 bases and J 0 bases, with 14 bases left between them. The CDR3 totals 17 residues. The CDR3 sequence: CASSMDRRGATNEKLFF. The CDR3 bases are TGTGCCAGTAGTATGGACAGAAGGGGAGCAACTAATGAAAAACTGTTTTTT.

The V and J genes are TRBV10-1 and TRBJ2-3; no clear D gene. V lost 7 bases and J 0 bases, leaving 8 bases between the germline ends. Germline V lookup: CDR1 WNHNN, CDR2 SYGVQD (reference sequence). The CDR3 spans 13 residues. CDR3 in amino acids: CASTAASTDTQYF. As DNA, the CDR3 is TGCGCCAGCACTGCGGCTAGCACAGATACGCAGTATTTT.

A single count supports this clone. V usage is TRBV19 and J usage is TRBJ1-2, with no clear D. This CDR3 is built from 16 residues. Between the trimmed V and J ends, which lost 1 base and 5 bases, there was a span of 17 bases. The germline V gene has CDR1 LNHDA and CDR2 SQIVND (reference sequence). The CDR3 DNA reads as TGTGCCAGTAGTATAGCCTTGAACAGTGGAGGTTATGGCTACACCTTC. This sequence encodes CASSIALNSGGYGYTF.

The genes are TRBV9 and TRBJ1-2; no reliable D call. Trimming took 4 bases from V and 7 from J, leaving 20 bases between them. CDR1 SGDLS and CDR2 YYNGEE come from the germline V gene. This CDR3 region has 15 residues. The CDR3 DNA reads TGTGCCAGCAGCCCCCAGTTGGGAGACCTAGGTGGCTACACCTTC. Amino acid sequence: CASSPQLGDLGGYTF. The full variable domain, its missing parts supplied by reference TRBV9 and TRBJ1-2, is DSGVTQTPKHLITATGQRVTLRCSPRSGDLSVYWYQQSLDQGLQFLIQYYNGEERAKGNILERFSAQQFPDLHSELNLSSLELGDSALYFCASSPQLGDLGGYTFGSGTRLTVV.

The chain joins TRBV21-1 to TRBJ1-4. TRBV21-1 is deemed a pseudogene. This CDR3 spans 16 amino acids. CDR3 in amino acids: CASSKPQPGENEKLFF. The CDR3 DNA reads as TGTGCCAGCAGCAAACCGCAGCCGGGGGAAAATGAAAAACTGTTTTTT.

The chain combines TRBV18 with TRBJ1-1; TRBD1 matches at 8 bases. V trimming: 3 bases; J trimming: 1 base; junction bases outside the gene matches: 7. This CDR3 has 16 residues. Per germline, CDR1 KGHSH and CDR2 LQKENI. CDR3 DNA sequence: TGTGCCAGCTCACCGGAGTTAGGACAGGGGAACACTGAAGCTTTCTTT. Encoded protein: CASSPELGQGNTEAFF.

The chain employs TRBV28 and TRBJ2-7, with 7 nucleotides matching TRBD1. After removal of 5 bases from V and 3 bases from J, the junction contained 7 bases not matched to a gene. The CDR3 runs 14 residues. Germline CDR1 is MDHEN and CDR2 is SYDVKM. The CDR3 protein is CASSPGTAYYEQYF. DNA for the CDR3: TGTGCCAGCAGTCCCGGGACAGCTTACTACGAGCAGTACTTC.